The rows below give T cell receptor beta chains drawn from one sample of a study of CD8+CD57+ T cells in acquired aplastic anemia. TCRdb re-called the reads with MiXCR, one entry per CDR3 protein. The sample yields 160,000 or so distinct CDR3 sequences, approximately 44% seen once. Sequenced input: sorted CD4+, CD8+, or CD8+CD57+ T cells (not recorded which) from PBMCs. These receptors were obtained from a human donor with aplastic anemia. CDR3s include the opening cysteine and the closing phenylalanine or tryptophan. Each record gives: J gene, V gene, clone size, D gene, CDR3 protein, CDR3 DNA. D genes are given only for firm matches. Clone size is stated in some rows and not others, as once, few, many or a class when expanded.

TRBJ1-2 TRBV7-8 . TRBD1 CASSPRGRDGYTF TGTGCCAGCAGCCCCAGGGGGAGGGATGGCTACACCTTC
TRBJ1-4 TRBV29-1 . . CSAGGRDEKLFF TGCAGCGCGGGGGGGCGTGATGAAAAACTGTTTTTT
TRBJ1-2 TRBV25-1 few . CASSGTGSPPYGYTF TGTGCCAGCAGTGGGACGGGCTCCCCTCCCTATGGCTACACCTTC
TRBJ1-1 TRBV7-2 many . CASSLEGGTTEAFF TGTGCCAGCAGCTTAGAGGGTGGAACAACTGAAGCTTTCTTT
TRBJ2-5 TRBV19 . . CASSGRGDQPQYF TGTGCCAGTAGTGGCAGGGGGGATCAGCCCCAGTACTTC
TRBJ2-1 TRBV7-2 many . CASSLSMSVGVEQFF TGTGCCAGCAGCTTATCAATGTCCGTGGGGGTTGAGCAGTTCTTC
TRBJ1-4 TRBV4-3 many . CASSQDRGAREKLFF TGCGCCAGCAGCCAAGATCGGGGGGCGCGGGAAAAACTGTTTTTT
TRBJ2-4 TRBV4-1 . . CASSQEPTGLAKNIQYF TGCGCCAGCAGCCAAGAGCCCACGGGGTTAGCCAAAAACATTCAGTACTTC
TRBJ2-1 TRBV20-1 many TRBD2 CSARRAGLAYNEQFF TGCAGTGCTAGGAGAGCGGGACTAGCTTACAATGAGCAGTTCTTC
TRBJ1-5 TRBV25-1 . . CASSHTSQETQHF TGTGCCAGCAGTCACACTAGCCAGGAGACCCAGCATTTT
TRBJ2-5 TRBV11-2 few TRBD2 CASSPLSGTSGRVETQYF TGTGCCAGCAGCCCTCTCAGTGGGACTAGCGGGAGGGTAGAGACCCAGTACTTC
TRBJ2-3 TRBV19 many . CASRYRSQGGSDTQYF TGTGCCAGTAGGTATAGATCACAGGGAGGGTCAGATACGCAGTATTTT
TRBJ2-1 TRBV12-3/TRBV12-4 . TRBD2 CASSPRSTSGRYEQFF TGTGCCAGCAGCCCCCGATCGACTAGCGGGAGATATGAGCAGTTCTTC
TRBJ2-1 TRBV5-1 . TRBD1 CASSFRGQGDEQFF TGCGCCAGCAGCTTCAGGGGGCAAGGGGATGAGCAGTTCTTC
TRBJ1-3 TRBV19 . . CASSVRTSSGNTIYF TGTGCCAGTAGTGTTAGGACCTCCTCTGGAAACACCATATATTTT